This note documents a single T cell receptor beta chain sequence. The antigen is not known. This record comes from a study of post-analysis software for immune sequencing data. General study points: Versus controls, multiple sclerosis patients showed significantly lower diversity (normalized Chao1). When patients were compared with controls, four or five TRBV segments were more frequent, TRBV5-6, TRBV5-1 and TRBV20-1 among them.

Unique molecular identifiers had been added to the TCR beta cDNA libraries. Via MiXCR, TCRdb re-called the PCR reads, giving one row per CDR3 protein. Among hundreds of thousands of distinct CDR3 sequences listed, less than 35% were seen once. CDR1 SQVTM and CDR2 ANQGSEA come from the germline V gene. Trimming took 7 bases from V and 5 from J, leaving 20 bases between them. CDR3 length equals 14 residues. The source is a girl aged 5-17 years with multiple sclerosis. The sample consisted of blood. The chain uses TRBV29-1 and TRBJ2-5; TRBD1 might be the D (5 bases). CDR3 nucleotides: TGCAGCGCCCGTTCCAGGGTCCCAGGGGAGACCCAGTACTTC. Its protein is CSARSRVPGETQYF.